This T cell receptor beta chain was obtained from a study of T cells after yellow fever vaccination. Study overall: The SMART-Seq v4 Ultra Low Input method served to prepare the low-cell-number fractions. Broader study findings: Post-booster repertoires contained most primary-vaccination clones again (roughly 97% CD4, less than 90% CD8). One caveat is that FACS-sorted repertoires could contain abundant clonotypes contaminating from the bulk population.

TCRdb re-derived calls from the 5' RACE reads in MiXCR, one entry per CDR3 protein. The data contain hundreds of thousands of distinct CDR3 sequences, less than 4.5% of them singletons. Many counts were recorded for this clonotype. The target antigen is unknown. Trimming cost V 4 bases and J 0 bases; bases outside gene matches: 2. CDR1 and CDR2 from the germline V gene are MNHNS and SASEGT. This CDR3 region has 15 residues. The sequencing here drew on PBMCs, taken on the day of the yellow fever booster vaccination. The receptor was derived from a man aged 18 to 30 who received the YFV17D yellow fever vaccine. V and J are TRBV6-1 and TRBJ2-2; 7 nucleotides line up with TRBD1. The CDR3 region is CASSGDRANTGELFF. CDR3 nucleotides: TGTGCCAGCAGTGGAGACAGGGCGAACACCGGGGAGCTGTTTTTT.